The 12 T cell receptor beta chains below come from one sample, sequenced in a study of blood T cells in healthy people across ages. Through a sample-barcoded 5' primer and a J-beta primer mix, a second PCR was run for roughly 6 to 12 cycles. Each CDR3 protein gets one entry after TCRdb re-called the 5' RACE reads with MiXCR. The table records fewer than 950,000 distinct CDR3 sequences, 53% of them present only once. Sequencing was carried out using blood. These receptors all stem from a man older than 75 in good health.

The chain has TRBV20-1 and TRBJ2-3, with 8 bases aligning to TRBD2. The CDR3 is made up of 16 amino acids. After removal of 0 bases from V and 14 bases from J, the junction contained 19 bases not matched to a gene. Germline-derived CDR1 and CDR2 are DFQATT and SNEGSKA (reference sequence). CDR3 residues: CSARDQRAGGSRYAYF. For the CDR3, the DNA is TGCAGTGCTAGAGATCAGAGGGCGGGAGGCTCGAGATACGCGTATTTT.

This clonotype has a handful of counts. This could be a read error, since a much larger clone is one nucleotide away. V is TRBV25-1 and J is TRBJ2-3, with no clear D. The CDR3 runs 11 residues. V was clipped by 7 bases and J by 2 bases, with 4 bases between them. In germline, CDR1 is MGHDK, CDR2 SYGVNS. DNA of the CDR3: TGTGCCAGCACCCACACAGATACGCAGTATTTT. Its protein product is CASTHTDTQYF.

This clonotype was recorded a few times. The chain couples TRBV20-1 to TRBJ2-1; the D is unclear. In germline, CDR1 is DFQATT, CDR2 SNEGSKA (reference sequence). Trimming removed 0 bases at V and 1 base at J, with 13 bases between. The CDR3 contains 16 residues. In DNA form, the CDR3 reads TGCAGTGCTAGAGATGAAGATAAGGAGTCCTACAATGAGCAGTTCTTC. Protein sequence: CSARDEDKESYNEQFF.

The rearrangement joins TRBV5-1 to TRBJ2-6, with a weak D call TRBD1 (5 bases). There are 19 residues in the CDR3. The germline CDR1 and CDR2 sequences are SGHRS and YFSETQ. Between the trimmed V and J ends, which lost 1 base and 3 bases, there was a span of 20 bases. The CDR3 coding sequence is TGCGCCAGCAGCTTGAGGCCCCAGGGCCCGACCGGTGGGGCCAACGTCCTGACTTTC. Protein sequence: CASSLRPQGPTGGANVLTF.

J is TRBJ1-1 and V is TRBV4-2; D call uncertain. The CDR3 has 14 amino acids. V lost 4 bases and J lost 1, with 10 bases in between. Germline CDR1 reads LGHNA; CDR2 reads YNFKEQ. CDR3 in amino acids: CASSPPERNTEAFF. CDR3 bases: TGTGCCAGCAGCCCCCCCGAGAGGAACACTGAAGCTTTCTTT.

The chain couples TRBV29-1 to TRBJ2-1, with 10 bases aligning to TRBD2. CDR3 size: 14 residues. V was pared by 2 bases and J by 6 bases, with 4 bases of the junction left unmatched. Germline V gives CDR1 SQVTM, CDR2 ANQGSEA. The CDR3 DNA follows: TGCAGCGTTGAAAGGGAGCGGGAGGGCAATGAGCAGTTCTTC. Its translation: CSVEREREGNEQFF.

Comment on this clonotype: The CDR3 does not close with the conserved phenylalanine or tryptophan, likely indicating a read error. The chain is built from TRBV7-9 and TRBJ1-5, with a possible D match to TRBD1 (6 bases). Trimming took 0 bases from V and 6 from J, leaving 9 bases between them. This CDR3 is 14 amino acids long. Germline-derived CDR1 and CDR2 are SEHNR and FQNEAQ (reference sequence). CDR3 protein: CASSLAPGAQPQHV. The CDR3 DNA sequence: TGTGCCAGCAGCTTAGCGCCAGGGGCTCAGCCCCAGCATGTT.

The CDR3 nucleotides are TGTGCCAGCTCACCAATCGGACAGGGGGCCGGAGGCTACACCTTC. Translated: CASSPIGQGAGGYTF. V and J are TRBV18 and TRBJ1-2, with 11 bases lining up with TRBD1. V was clipped by 2 bases and J by 8 bases; unmatched bases: 7. The CDR3 covers 15 residues. Germline CDR1 reads KGHSH; CDR2 reads LQKENI.

The genes are TRBV7-9 and TRBJ2-1; D might be TRBD2 (5 bases). The J call could be wrong; TRBJ2-7 is a better fit for the DNA end. CDR3 length: 17 amino acids. CDR1 is SEHNR and CDR2 is FQNEAQ in the germline V gene (reference sequence). CDR3 nucleotides: TGTGCCAGCAGCCCCTCCTCTAGCCCAAGCTCCTACAATGAGCAGTACTTC. As protein: CASSPSSSPSSYNEQYF.

This clonotype was seen more than once but under ten times. The rearrangement links TRBV3-1 to TRBJ1-1, with TRBD1 matching over 7 bases. CDR3 length: 14 amino acids. Germline CDR1 reads LGHDT; CDR2 reads YNNKEL (reference sequence). The V gene end was trimmed by 6 bases and the J gene end by 1 base; junction bases not matched to a gene: 5. Written as DNA, the CDR3 is TGTGCCAGCAGGGTAGGGACAGCGAACACTGAAGCTTTCTTT. Translation: CASRVGTANTEAFF.

The chain uses TRBV5-1 and TRBJ2-2; TRBD1 matches 7 bases. In germline, CDR1 is SGHRS, CDR2 YFSETQ. This CDR3 region has 16 residues. The V and J ends lost 0 bases and 5 bases, in that order; junction bases with no gene match: 7. The CDR3 nucleotides are TGCGCCAGCAGCTTGGGACAGGGTAAAGGGACCGGGGAGCTGTTTTTT. Protein product: CASSLGQGKGTGELFF.

V is TRBV7-9 and J is TRBJ1-1, with unresolved D. The germline CDR1 and CDR2 sequences are SEHNR and FQNEAQ (reference sequence). The V end was cut by 0 bases, the J end by 1 base, with 9 bases between. The CDR3 loop spans 15 amino acids. The CDR3 bases are TGTGCCAGCAGCTTAGCCGGGCGGGGGAACACTGAAGCTTTCTTT. Its protein product is CASSLAGRGNTEAFF.